This T cell receptor (beta chain) comes out of a study of T cell responses to AZD1222 COVID-19 vaccine. Across the whole study: Researchers grouped second doses given at about 4 or about 12 weeks into one pool. Findings of the study overall: Vaccine-related CD4 TCRs covered spike, predominating at 160-218 and 743-854. Clonal diversity was possibly underestimated, and the donors were mostly white British, with more females. Just a handful of AZD1222 recipients tested seropositive at baseline.

The table came from immunoSEQ multiplex PCR; TCRdb's copy has only in-frame clones and leaves some out. This table has approximately 100,000 clones, about 90% appearing once. Points on this clone: Its antigen is not known.

Looked up from germline, CDR1 is SGHKS and CDR2 is YYEKEE (reference sequence). This CDR3 spans 15 amino acids. V lost 5 bases and J lost 5; bases outside the gene matches: 7. The sequence was obtained from an adult in good health. V is TRBV5-5 and J is TRBJ2-6; TRBD1 aligns across 7 bases. Sequenced material: peripheral blood, taken on day 0 of AZD1222 vaccination. CDR3 in amino acids: CASRATDRRANVLTF. The DNA for the CDR3 is TGTGCCAGCAGGGCTACGGACAGGCGGGCCAACGTCCTGACTTTC.